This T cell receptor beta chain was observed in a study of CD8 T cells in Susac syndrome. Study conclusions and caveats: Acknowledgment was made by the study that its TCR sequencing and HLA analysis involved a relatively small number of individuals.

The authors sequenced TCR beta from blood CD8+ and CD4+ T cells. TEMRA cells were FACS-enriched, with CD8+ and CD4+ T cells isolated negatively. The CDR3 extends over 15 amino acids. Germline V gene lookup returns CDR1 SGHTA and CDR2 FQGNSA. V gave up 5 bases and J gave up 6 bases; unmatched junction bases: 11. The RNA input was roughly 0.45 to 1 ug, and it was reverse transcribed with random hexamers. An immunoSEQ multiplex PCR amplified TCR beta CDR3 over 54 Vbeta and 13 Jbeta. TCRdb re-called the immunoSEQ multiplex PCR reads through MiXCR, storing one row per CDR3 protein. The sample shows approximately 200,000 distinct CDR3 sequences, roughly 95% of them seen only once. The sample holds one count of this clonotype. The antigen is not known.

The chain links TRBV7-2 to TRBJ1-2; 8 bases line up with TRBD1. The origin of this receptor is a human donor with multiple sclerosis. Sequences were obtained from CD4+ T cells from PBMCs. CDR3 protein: CASSAAGGKDHGYTF. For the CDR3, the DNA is TGTGCCAGCAGCGCGGCAGGGGGCAAGGACCATGGCTACACCTTC.